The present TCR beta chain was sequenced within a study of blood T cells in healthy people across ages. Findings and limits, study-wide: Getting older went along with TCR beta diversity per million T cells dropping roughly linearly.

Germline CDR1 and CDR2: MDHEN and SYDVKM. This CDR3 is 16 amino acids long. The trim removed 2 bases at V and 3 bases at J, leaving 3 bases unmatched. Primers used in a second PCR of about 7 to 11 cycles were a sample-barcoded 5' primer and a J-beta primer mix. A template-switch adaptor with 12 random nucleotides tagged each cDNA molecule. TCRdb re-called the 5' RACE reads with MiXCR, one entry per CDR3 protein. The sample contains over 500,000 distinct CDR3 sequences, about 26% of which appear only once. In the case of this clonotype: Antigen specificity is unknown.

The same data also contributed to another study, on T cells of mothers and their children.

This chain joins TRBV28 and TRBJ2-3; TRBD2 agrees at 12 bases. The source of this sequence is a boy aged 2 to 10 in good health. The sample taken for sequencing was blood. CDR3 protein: CASSLKLAGGTDTQYF. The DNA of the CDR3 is TGTGCCAGCAGTTTAAAACTAGCGGGAGGAACAGATACGCAGTATTTT.